A single sample gave rise to the 4 T cell receptor beta chains below, sequenced in a study of T cells in Graves' hyperthyroidism and ophthalmopathy. TCR beta CDR3 regions were amplified from RNA transcripts. HTBI primers were the set used in a first-round RT-PCR of the TCR CDR3. In TCRdb, the multiplex PCR reads were re-called with MiXCR into one record per CDR3 protein. The table records hundreds of thousands of distinct CDR3 sequences, approximately 15% of them present only once. Sequencing used blood. These receptors came from a woman aged 40 to 55 with Graves' ophthalmopathy.

This clonotype was detected ten times or more. The chain carries TRBV18 and TRBJ2-1, with unresolved D. V lost 3 bases and J 4 bases, leaving 7 bases between the germline ends. CDR1 is KGHSH, CDR2 LQKENI, per germline. This CDR3 is 13 amino acids long. This CDR3 is CASSPSTYNEQFF. For the CDR3, the DNA is TGTGCCAGCTCACCCTCGACGTACAATGAGCAGTTCTTC.

There are a few counts of this clonotype. The rearrangement links TRBV27 to TRBJ1-1; 7 bases line up with TRBD1. Germline values: CDR1 MNHEY, CDR2 SMNVEV (reference sequence). The CDR3 covers 16 residues. Trimming cost V 6 bases and J 3 bases; bases outside gene matches: 13. The CDR3 is CASRNLHRGGDTEAFF. CDR3 nucleotides: TGTGCCAGCAGGAACCTTCACAGGGGCGGGGACACTGAAGCTTTCTTT.

This clonotype was observed at least ten times. The chain recombines TRBV30 with TRBJ2-1; D possibly corresponds to TRBD1 (7 bases). Germline V gene lookup returns CDR1 GTSNPN and CDR2 SVGIG (reference sequence). CDR3 size: 16 residues. V was clipped by 2 bases and J by 10 bases, with 24 bases between them. The CDR3 loop is CAWSHPTGYGGGEQFF. The CDR3 region has the DNA TGTGCCTGGAGTCATCCGACAGGGTACGGGGGTGGGGAGCAGTTCTTC.

This clonotype was found many times. This sequence joins TRBV7-9 and TRBJ2-5, with 10 bases matching TRBD2. CDR1 and CDR2 from the germline V gene are SEHNR and FQNEAQ (reference sequence). Losses at the gene ends were 5 bases for V and 5 bases for J; bases not matched to a gene: 5. The CDR3 runs 14 residues. CDR3: CASSPGLAIETQYF. CDR3 sequence (DNA): TGTGCCAGCAGCCCGGGACTAGCGATCGAGACCCAGTACTTC.